Sequencing of this T cell receptor beta chain was carried out in a study of shared clonotypes between healthy human individuals. Study observations and caveats: Richness estimates generally favored naive over memory subsets.

A remark on this clone: The antigen remains undetermined. This sample also contains other DNA sequences that code for the same CDR3.

Researchers divided each subset's genomic DNA evenly across several immunoSEQ plates. Profiling relied on immunoSEQ multiplex PCR, and the TCRdb table lists in-frame clones only, not all of them. Of around 2.1 million clones in the sample, about 93% were seen once. Naive CD8 isolation took CD45RO-negative cells positively selected for CCR7 and excluded terminally differentiated effector memory CD45RA+ cells. The donor population consisted of healthy HIV-negative adults with no recent acute infections or vaccinations. The CDR3 totals 13 residues. The germline V gene has CDR1 SQVTM and CDR2 ANQGSEA. V lost 4 bases, J lost 3 bases, and 0 bases stayed unmatched.

This chain joins TRBV29-1 and TRBJ2-1, with TRBD2 matching 10 bases. Specimen: naive CD8+ T cells from PBMCs. The receptor's source is a man younger than 30 in good health. Some clones in this sample may be carry-over from other donors' samples. The CDR3 DNA is TGCAGCGTTGGGACTAGCGGCTACAATGAGCAGTTCTTC. Amino acid sequence: CSVGTSGYNEQFF.